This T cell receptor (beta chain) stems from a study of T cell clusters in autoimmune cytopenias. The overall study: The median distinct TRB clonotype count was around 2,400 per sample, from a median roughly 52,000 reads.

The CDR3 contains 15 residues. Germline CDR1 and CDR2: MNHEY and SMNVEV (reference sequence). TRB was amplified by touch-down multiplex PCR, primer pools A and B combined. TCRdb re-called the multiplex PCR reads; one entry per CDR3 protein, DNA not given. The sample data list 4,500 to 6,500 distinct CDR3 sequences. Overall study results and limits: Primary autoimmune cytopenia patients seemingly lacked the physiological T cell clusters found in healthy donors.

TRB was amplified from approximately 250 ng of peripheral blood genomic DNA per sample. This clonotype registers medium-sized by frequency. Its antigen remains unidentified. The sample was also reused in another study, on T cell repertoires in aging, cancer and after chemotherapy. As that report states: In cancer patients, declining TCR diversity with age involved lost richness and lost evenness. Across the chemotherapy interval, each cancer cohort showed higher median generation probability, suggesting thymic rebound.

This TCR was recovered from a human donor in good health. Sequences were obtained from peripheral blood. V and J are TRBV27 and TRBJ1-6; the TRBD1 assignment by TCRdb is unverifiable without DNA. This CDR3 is CASSMLQGLVSPLHF.